Listed below are T cell receptor beta chains from one sample, sequenced in a study of T cell responses to AZD1222 COVID-19 vaccine. Repertoires were generated with immunoSEQ multiplex PCR, while TCRdb's copy carries only in-frame clones and drops some. This sample has some 160,000 clones, with approximately 88% found just once. The sequencing used peripheral blood, collected 28 days after the second AZD1222 dose. Receptor source: an adult who received the AZD1222 COVID-19 vaccine. CDR3s include the opening cysteine and the closing phenylalanine or tryptophan.

>TRBV7-9|TRBJ2-1|12
CASSQEYNEQFF
>TRBV6-6|TRBJ1-2|21
CASTRNYWTPGLRDAYYGYTF
>TRBV18|TRBJ2-3|15
CASREGTPPADTQYF
>TRBV10-3|TRBJ1-5|12
CAIRDGNQPQHF
>TRBV12-3/TRBV12-4|TRBJ2-1|11
CASSLEFKQFF
>TRBV5-1|TRBJ1-4|13
CASSSDVNEKLFF
>TRBV30|TRBJ1-5|13
CAWTQGGNQPQHF
>TRBV4-1|TRBJ1-2|15
CASSQAGGRNYGYTF
>TRBV10-3|TRBJ1-2|15
CAISEAGWAYYSYTF
>TRBV15|TRBJ1-4|14
CATSPRGVEEKLFF
>TRBV19|TRBJ1-2|13
CASSPRDRPGYTF
>TRBV9|TRBJ1-3|15
CASSPEGTGGTAIYF
>TRBV19|TRBJ1-2|12
CASSTTVYGYTF
>TRBV12-3/TRBV12-4|TRBJ1-4|12
CASSSSPQKLFF
>TRBV27|TRBJ1-6|13
CASSHGKNSPLHF
>TRBV21-1|TRBJ2-7|16
CASELRAGGQSYEQYF
>TRBV19|TRBJ2-1|13
CASSISGYNEQFF
>TRBV10-2|TRBJ1-5|12
CASSPSGQPQHF
>TRBV18|TRBJ1-1|13
CASSPPGPDEAFF
>TRBV2|TRBJ1-1|14
CASSGRIYNTEAFF
>TRBV7-6|TRBJ1-1|13
CASSSNTNTEAFF
>TRBV6-5|TRBJ2-5|14
CASSYVSGGETQYF
>TRBV19|TRBJ2-3|15
CASSVSGTSTDTQYF
>TRBV18|TRBJ1-4|11
CASALDEKLFF
>TRBV10-3|TRBJ2-1|13
CAIRASGENEQFF
>TRBV5-1|TRBJ1-3|16
CASSLEGQLAGNTIYF
>TRBV29-1|TRBJ1-2|9
CSVDRGYTF
>TRBV5-5|TRBJ1-3|14
CASSLDWYGNTIYF
>TRBV5-1|TRBJ2-2|15
CASEADGWDTGELFF
>TRBV12-5|TRBJ2-2|16
CASGFPRGRDTGELFF
>TRBV10-3|TRBJ1-1|14
CAISESPGDTEAFF
>TRBV19|TRBJ1-5|13
CASATGLDQPQHF
>TRBV7-6|TRBJ2-7|15
CASSPETGFDYEQYF
>TRBV5-1|TRBJ2-5|13
CASSQGFQETQYF
>TRBV6-1|TRBJ1-1|16
CASSEATTSGYTEAFF
>TRBV25-1|TRBJ1-3|15
CASKETALSGNTIYF
>TRBV6-5|TRBJ2-7|14
CASSYSSGAYEQYF
>TRBV20-1|TRBJ1-2|11
CSATDSYGYTF
>TRBV2|TRBJ2-5|13
CASSVGERETQYF
>TRBV4-2|TRBJ1-2|15
CASSQGSYPNYGYTF
>TRBV5-4|TRBJ2-6|14
CASSPAGGANVLTF
>TRBV10-3|TRBJ2-5|14
CAISEAGGEETQYF